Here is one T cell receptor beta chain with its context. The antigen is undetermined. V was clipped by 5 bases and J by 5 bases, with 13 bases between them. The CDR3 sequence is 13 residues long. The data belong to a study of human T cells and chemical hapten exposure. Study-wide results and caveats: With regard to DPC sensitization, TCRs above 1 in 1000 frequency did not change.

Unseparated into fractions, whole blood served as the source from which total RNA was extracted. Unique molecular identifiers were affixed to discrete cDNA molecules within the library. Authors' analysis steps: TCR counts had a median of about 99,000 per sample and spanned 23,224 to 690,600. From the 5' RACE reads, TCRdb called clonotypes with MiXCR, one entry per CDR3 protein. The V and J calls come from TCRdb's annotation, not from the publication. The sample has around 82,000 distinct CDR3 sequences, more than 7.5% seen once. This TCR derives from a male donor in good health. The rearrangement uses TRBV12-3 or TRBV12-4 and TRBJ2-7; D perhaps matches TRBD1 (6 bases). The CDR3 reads CASSKTGFHEQYF. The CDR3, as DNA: TGTGCCAGCAGTAAAACAGGGTTCCACGAGCAGTACTTC.